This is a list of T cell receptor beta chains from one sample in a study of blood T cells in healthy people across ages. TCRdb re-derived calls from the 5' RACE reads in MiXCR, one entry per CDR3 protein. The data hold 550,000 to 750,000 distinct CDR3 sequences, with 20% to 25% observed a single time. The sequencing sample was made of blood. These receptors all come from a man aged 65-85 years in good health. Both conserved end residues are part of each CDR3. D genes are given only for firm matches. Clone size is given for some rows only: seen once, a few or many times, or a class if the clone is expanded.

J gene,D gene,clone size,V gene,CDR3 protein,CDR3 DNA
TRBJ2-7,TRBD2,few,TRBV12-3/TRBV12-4,CASSWPGGYEQYF,TGTGCCAGCAGCTGGCCGGGAGGTTACGAGCAGTACTTC
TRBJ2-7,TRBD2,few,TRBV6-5,CASSYASGSYEQYF,TGTGCCAGCAGTTACGCTAGCGGGAGCTACGAGCAGTACTTC
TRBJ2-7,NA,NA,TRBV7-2,CASSSTGFYEQYF,TGTGCCAGCAGCTCCACAGGGTTCTACGAGCAGTACTTC
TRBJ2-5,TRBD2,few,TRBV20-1,CSARTSGIGETQYF,TGCAGTGCTAGGACTAGCGGGATTGGTGAGACCCAGTACTTC
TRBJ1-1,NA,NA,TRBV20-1,CSARTDPNTEAFF,TGCAGTGCTAGGACAGACCCGAACACTGAAGCTTTCTTT
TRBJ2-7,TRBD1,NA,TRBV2,CGSSGQGVYSYEQYF,TGTGGCAGCAGTGGACAGGGTGTTTATTCCTACGAGCAGTACTTC
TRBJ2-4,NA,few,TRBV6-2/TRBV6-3,CASSYSTGERAKNIQCF,TGTGCCAGCAGTTACTCGACGGGCGAGCGGGCCAAAAACATTCAGTGCTTC
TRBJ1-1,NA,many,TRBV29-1,CSVAPGESEAFF,TGCAGCGTTGCCCCGGGGGAGAGTGAAGCTTTCTTT
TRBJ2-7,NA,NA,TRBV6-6,CASRVGTEQYF,TGTGCCAGCAGGGTGGGAACCGAGCAGTACTTC
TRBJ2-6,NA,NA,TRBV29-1,CSVMPSGANVLTF,TGCAGCGTTATGCCCTCTGGGGCCAACGTCCTGACTTTC
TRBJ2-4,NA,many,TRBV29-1,CSVEVQKNIQYF,TGCAGCGTTGAAGTTCAGAAAAACATTCAGTACTTC
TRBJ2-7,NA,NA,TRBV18,CASSPPGLWNEQYF,TGTGCCAGCTCACCACCTGGCCTCTGGAACGAGCAGTACTTC
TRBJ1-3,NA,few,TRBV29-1,CGAEVPSKNTIYF,TGCGGAGCGGAGGTCCCCTCAAAAAACACCATATATTTT
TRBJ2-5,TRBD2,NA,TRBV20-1,CSAIVSGGQETQYF,TGCAGTGCTATAGTGTCGGGAGGCCAAGAGACCCAGTACTTC
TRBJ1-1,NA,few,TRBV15,CATSRDLRVGQNTEAFF,TGTGCCACCAGCAGAGACTTGAGGGTAGGGCAGAACACTGAAGCTTTCTTT
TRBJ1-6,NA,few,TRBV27,CASSLTLYNSPLHF,TGTGCCAGCAGTTTAACTCTCTATAATTCACCCCTCCACTTT
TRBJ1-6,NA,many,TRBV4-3,CASSQDRTGRNSPLHF,TGCGCCAGCAGCCAAGATAGAACAGGGAGAAACTCACCCCTCCACTTT
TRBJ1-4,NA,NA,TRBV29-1,CSAGTVSDEKLFF,TGCAGCGCAGGGACCGTTTCGGATGAAAAACTGTTTTTT
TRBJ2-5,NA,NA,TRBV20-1,CSAQGRGETQYF,TGCAGTGCCCAGGGCCGGGGGGAGACCCAGTACTTC
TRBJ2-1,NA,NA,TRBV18,CASSPMTREQFF,TGTGCCAGCTCACCTATGACGCGTGAGCAGTTCTTC
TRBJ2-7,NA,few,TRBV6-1,CASSPTGAQHFYEQYF,TGTGCCAGCAGCCCTACCGGGGCACAGCACTTTTACGAGCAGTACTTC
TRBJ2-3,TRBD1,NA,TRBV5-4,CASSFPGQAPDTQYF,TGTGCCAGCAGCTTCCCGGGACAGGCCCCAGATACGCAGTATTTT
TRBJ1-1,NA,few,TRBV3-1,CASSQDQITEAFF,TGTGCCAGCAGCCAAGACCAAATAACTGAAGCTTTCTTT
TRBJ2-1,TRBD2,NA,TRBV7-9,CASSLLRAGEGEQFF,TGTGCCAGCAGCCTCTTAAGAGCGGGAGAGGGTGAGCAGTTCTTC
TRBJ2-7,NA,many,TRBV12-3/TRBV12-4,CASKPGRVYEQYF,TGTGCCAGCAAACCGGGCAGGGTCTACGAGCAGTACTTC
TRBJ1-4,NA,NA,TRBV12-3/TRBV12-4,CASSFNSDSYNEKLFF,TGTGCCAGCAGTTTTAACTCTGACAGCTATAATGAAAAACTGTTTTTT
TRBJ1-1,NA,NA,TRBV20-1,CSAIRSGTEAFF,TGCAGTGCTATAAGATCGGGCACTGAAGCTTTCTTT
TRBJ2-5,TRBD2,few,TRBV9,CASSISTSGPQETQYF,TGTGCCAGCAGTATCTCGACTAGCGGACCTCAAGAGACCCAGTACTTC
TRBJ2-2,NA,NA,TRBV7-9,CASPLKDRNTGELFF,TGTGCCAGCCCGCTTAAGGACAGAAACACCGGGGAGCTGTTTTTT
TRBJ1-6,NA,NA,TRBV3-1,CASSQDPRRQESSTWSNSPLHF,TGTGCCAGCAGCCAAGATCCCCGACGACAGGAGAGCTCGACATGGAGTAATTCACCCCTCCACTTT
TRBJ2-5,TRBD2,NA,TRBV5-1,CASSTGLAGVGETQYF,TGCGCCAGCAGCACAGGACTAGCGGGAGTTGGGGAGACCCAGTACTTC
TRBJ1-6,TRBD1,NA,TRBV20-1,CSARDSGTGSSPLHF,TGCAGTGCTAGAGATAGCGGGACAGGGTCTTCACCCCTCCACTTT
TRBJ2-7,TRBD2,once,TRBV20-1,CSARVLGAGGSYEQYF,TGCAGTGCTAGAGTGTTAGGAGCGGGAGGTTCCTACGAGCAGTACTTC
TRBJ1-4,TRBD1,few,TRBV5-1,CASSRRPGQGSEKLFF,TGCGCCAGCAGCAGAAGACCGGGACAGGGAAGTGAAAAACTGTTTTTT
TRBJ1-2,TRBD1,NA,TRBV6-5,CASSQAGTGIYGYTF,TGTGCCAGCAGCCAGGCCGGGACAGGGATTTATGGCTACACCTTC
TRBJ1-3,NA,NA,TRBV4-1,CASSQVWGLLGNTIYF,TGCGCCAGCAGCCAAGTGTGGGGATTATTAGGAAACACCATATATTTT
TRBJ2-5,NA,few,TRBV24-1,CATSVPLGTQYF,TGTGCCACCAGTGTCCCTCTCGGGACCCAGTACTTC
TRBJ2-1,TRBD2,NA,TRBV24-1,CATSDGGLAGVEQFF,TGTGCCACCAGTGATGGGGGACTAGCGGGAGTTGAGCAGTTCTTC
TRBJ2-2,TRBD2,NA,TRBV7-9,CASSSGTSGDLNTGELFF,TGTGCCAGCAGTTCCGGGACTAGCGGAGATCTTAACACCGGGGAGCTGTTTTTT
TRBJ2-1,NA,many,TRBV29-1,CSVVKRRKGYNEQFF,TGCAGCGTTGTAAAGAGGAGGAAAGGCTACAATGAGCAGTTCTTC
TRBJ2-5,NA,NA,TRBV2,CACSESGAPGETQYF,TGTGCCTGCAGTGAATCAGGTGCCCCAGGGGAGACCCAGTACTTC
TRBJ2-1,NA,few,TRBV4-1,CASSQETGSSYNEQFF,TGCGCCAGCAGCCAAGAGACGGGAAGCTCCTACAATGAGCAGTTCTTC
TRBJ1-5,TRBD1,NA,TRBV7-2,CASSPRTGGNQPQHF,TGTGCCAGCAGCCCCAGGACAGGGGGGAATCAGCCCCAGCATTTT
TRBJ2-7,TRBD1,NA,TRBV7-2,CASSILGQGYSYEQYF,TGTGCCAGCAGCATTCTGGGACAGGGGTACTCCTACGAGCAGTACTTC
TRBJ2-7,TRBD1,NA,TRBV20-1,CGGQEGYEQYF,TGCGGTGGACAGGAAGGCTACGAGCAGTACTTC
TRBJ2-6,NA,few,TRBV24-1,CATSGSESGANVLTF,TGTGCCACCAGTGGGTCAGAGTCTGGGGCCAACGTCCTGACTTTC
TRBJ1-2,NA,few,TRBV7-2,CASSSRSGQPLYGYTF,TGTGCCAGCAGCTCCCGTAGCGGACAGCCACTCTATGGCTACACCTTC
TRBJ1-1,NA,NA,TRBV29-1,CSVVWGPNTEAFF,TGCAGCGTTGTATGGGGACCGAACACTGAAGCTTTCTTT
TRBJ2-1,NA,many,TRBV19,CASSRDWINEQFF,TGTGCCAGTAGTAGGGACTGGATCAATGAGCAGTTCTTC
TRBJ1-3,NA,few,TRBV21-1,CASSKGPKIMRGNTIYF,TGTGCCAGCAGCAAAGGTCCAAAAATAATGCGCGGAAACACCATATATTTT
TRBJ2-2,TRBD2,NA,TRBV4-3,CASSQGGTSGSNGELFF,TGCGCCAGCAGCCAGGGGGGGACTAGCGGGAGTAACGGGGAGCTGTTTTTT
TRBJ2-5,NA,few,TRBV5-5,CASSLARQGGEQYF,TGTGCCAGCAGCTTGGCCAGACAGGGCGGGGAGCAGTACTTC
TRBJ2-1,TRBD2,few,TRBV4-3,CASSQERSGSSYNEQFF,TGCGCCAGCAGCCAAGAACGTAGCGGGAGCTCCTACAATGAGCAGTTCTTC